This passage covers 8 T cell receptor beta chains from one sample sequenced in a study of graft-versus-host responses after intestinal transplantation. This table comes from immunoSEQ multiplex PCR, and its TCRdb copy is limited to in-frame clones, with some not included. The sample comprises fewer than 25,000 clones, about a third of which are singletons, and approximately 2% rests with the top ten. Sequencing was performed on alloreactive CD4+ T cells from a mixed lymphocyte reaction culture, taken before transplantation. Documented subset: CFSE-low proliferating T cells sorted from roughly 6-day pre-transplant mixed lymphocyte reaction (GvH or HvG direction). Every receptor here comes from a human patient who was an organ donor for intestinal transplantation.

The chain joins TRBV6-1 to TRBJ1-2; D is perhaps TRBD1 (5 bases). V was cut by 2 bases and J by 7 bases, with 14 bases left in between. The CDR3 contains 14 residues. The germline CDR1 and CDR2 sequences are MNHNS and SASEGT. CDR3 DNA: TGTGCCAGCAGTGAAAAGCAGGGCTGGCGTGGCTACACCTTC. This codes for CASSEKQGWRGYTF.

The sample holds a few counts of this clone. The chain links TRBV6-6 to TRBJ1-3; D might be TRBD1 (6 bases). Germline-derived CDR1 and CDR2 are MNHNY and SVGAGI (reference sequence). The CDR3 sequence is 15 residues long. The V end lost 0 bases, the J end lost 2 bases, and 8 bases lay between the germline ends. This CDR3 is CASSYSWTAGNTIYF. The CDR3 DNA follows: TGTGCCAGCAGTTACTCGTGGACAGCTGGAAACACCATATATTTT.

The chain employs TRBV2 and TRBJ1-3; D unresolved. The CDR3 sequence is 16 residues long. CDR1 and CDR2 (germline): SNHLY, FYNNEI. Trimming pared 1 base from V and 4 bases from J, leaving 14 bases between. The CDR3 loop reads CASSEGLFSTGNTIYF. The CDR3 DNA reads TGTGCCAGCAGTGAAGGTCTATTTTCGACAGGAAACACCATATATTTT. Together with reference TRBV2 and TRBJ1-3, the CDR3 gives the full variable domain: EPEVTQTPSHQVTQMGQEVILRCVPISNHLYFYWYRQILGQKVEFLVSFYNNEISEKSEIFDDQFSVERPDGSNFTLKIRSTKLEDSAMYFCASSEGLFSTGNTIYFGEGSWLTVV.

There are a few counts of this clone. The chain recombines TRBV2 with TRBJ1-4; D is undetermined. The germline gives CDR1 SNHLY, CDR2 FYNNEI. This CDR3 region has 13 residues. The ends were cut back, 2 bases at V and 7 bases at J, with 8 bases in the middle. The chain's CDR3 is CASSELRAEKLFF. The CDR3 DNA reads TGTGCCAGCAGTGAACTTAGGGCTGAAAAACTGTTTTTT.

A few counts support this clone. The V gene is TRBV2, the J gene TRBJ2-1; D could derive from TRBD1 or TRBD2 (5 bases each). The length of the CDR3 is 12 residues. Germline V gives CDR1 SNHLY, CDR2 FYNNEI. The V end lost 2 bases, the J end lost 7 bases, and 6 bases lay between the germline ends. CDR3 loop: CASSEWGNEQFF. The CDR3 nucleotides read TGTGCCAGCAGTGAATGGGGGAATGAGCAGTTCTTC.

The V and J genes are TRBV2 and TRBJ2-7; 14 bases are a match to TRBD2. In germline, CDR1 is SNHLY, CDR2 FYNNEI. V lost 4 bases and J lost 5; bases outside the gene matches: 4. This CDR3 is built from 15 residues. CDR3 sequence reads: CASSGTSGRQDEQYF. The CDR3 bases are TGTGCCAGCAGTGGGACTAGCGGGAGGCAAGACGAGCAGTACTTC.

V is TRBV4-2 and J is TRBJ2-1; 13 positions agree with TRBD2. CDR3 length: 16 residues. Germline lookup yields CDR1 LGHNA and CDR2 YNFKEQ. Unmatched junction bases numbered 7, after V lost 4 bases and J lost 7 bases. The CDR3 sequence: CASSRPGLAGSNEQFF. The DNA of the CDR3 is TGTGCCAGCAGCCGTCCGGGACTAGCGGGATCGAATGAGCAGTTCTTC.

This clone was observed a handful of times. This chain links TRBV7-9 with TRBJ1-1, with D uncertain. The V and J ends lost 1 base and 5 bases respectively, with 11 bases between them. CDR1 and CDR2 from the germline V gene are SEHNR and FQNEAQ (reference sequence). The CDR3 has 14 residues. CDR3 DNA: TGTGCCAGCAGCTTAGATGGGATAAGGACTGAAGCTTTCTTT. Its translation is CASSLDGIRTEAFF.